This T cell receptor (beta chain) derives from a study of blood T cell repertoires in COVID-19. Study as a whole: Both acute and convalescent COVID-19 samples were obtained from the United States, Italy and Spain. In each case, the material was cDNA or gDNA derived from T cells, B-cell-depleted T cells, or PBMCs.

Source study methods: Scientists estimated how many nucleated cells there were by amplifying reference gene primers. TCRdb's copy holds only in-frame clones and misses some; the assay was immunoSEQ multiplex PCR. That table supplies the V and J calls and clone size; D and trimming were determined from the DNA. The sample lists 13,000 to 15,000 clones; around nine tenths were seen once. Germline V CDR1 and CDR2: MNHEY, SVGAGI. V lost 4 bases to trimming and J lost 5 bases, with 20 bases between them. The CDR3 loop spans 16 amino acids. The chain is built from TRBV6-5 and TRBJ1-1, with a possible D match to TRBD1 (5 bases). Sequences were obtained from peripheral blood. This clonotype originated in a human donor in a cohort sampled during active COVID-19. The CDR3 DNA is TGTGCCAGCAGTTCACCCCCCCTGGGGGGGTGGACTGAAGCTTTCTTT. It specifies CASSSPPLGGWTEAFF.